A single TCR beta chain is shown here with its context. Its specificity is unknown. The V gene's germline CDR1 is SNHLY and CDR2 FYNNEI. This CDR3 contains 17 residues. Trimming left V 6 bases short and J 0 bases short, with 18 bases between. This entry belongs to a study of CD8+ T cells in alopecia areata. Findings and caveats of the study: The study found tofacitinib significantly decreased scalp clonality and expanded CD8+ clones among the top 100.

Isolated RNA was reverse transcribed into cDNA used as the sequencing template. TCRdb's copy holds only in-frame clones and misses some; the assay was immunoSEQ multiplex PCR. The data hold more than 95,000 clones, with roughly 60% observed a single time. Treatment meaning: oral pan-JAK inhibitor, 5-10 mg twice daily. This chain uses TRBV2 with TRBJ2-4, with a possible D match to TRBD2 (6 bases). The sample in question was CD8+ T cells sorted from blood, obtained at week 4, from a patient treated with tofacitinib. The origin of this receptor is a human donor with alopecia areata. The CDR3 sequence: CASRDPLAALAKNIQYF. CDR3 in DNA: TGTGCCAGCAGAGATCCACTAGCAGCCCTAGCCAAAAACATTCAGTACTTC.